One sample yielded the 26 T cell receptor beta chains listed below, sequenced in a study of blood T cell repertoires in COVID-19. Assay: immunoSEQ multiplex PCR; the TCRdb copy retains only in-frame clones and omits some. Of over 80,000 clones detected, around nine tenths appear once; the ten largest clones hold approximately 1.7%. Input material: peripheral blood. The receptors shown here come from a man aged 55 to 70 with acute or convalescent COVID-19.

This chain uses TRBV19 with TRBJ1-5, with unresolved D. Germline-derived CDR1 and CDR2 are LNHDA and SQIVND (reference sequence). The CDR3 has 16 amino acids. V shed 1 base and J shed 4 bases, with 14 bases lying between them. In DNA form, the CDR3 reads TGTGCCAGTAGTATAGGCTCCGGGAGATTAAATCAGCCCCAGCATTTT. Its protein product is CASSIGSGRLNQPQHF.

The gene calls are TRBV5-1 and TRBJ2-1; D is unclear. The CDR3 has 15 amino acids. Trimming stripped 2 bases from V and 7 bases from J, with 16 bases between. CDR1 and CDR2 (germline): SGHRS, YFSETQ. As DNA, the CDR3 is TGCGCCAGCAGCTTCCACGGCTCGAGGATTAATGAGCAGTTCTTC. Translated: CASSFHGSRINEQFF.

The chain recombines TRBV27 with TRBJ2-1; tentatively, D is TRBD2 (5 bases). V shed 0 bases and J shed 0 bases, with 9 bases lying between them. Germline V gene sequence: CDR1 MNHEY, CDR2 SMNVEV (reference sequence). CDR3 length: 16 residues. The CDR3 DNA reads TGTGCCAGCAGTTTATCATGGGGAGACTCCTACAATGAGCAGTTCTTC. Its translation is CASSLSWGDSYNEQFF.

The CDR3 DNA is TGCGCCAGCAGCCATACTAGCGGGAACAGACGGCAGCAGTTCTTC. This gives the protein CASSHTSGNRRQQFF. This rearrangement joins TRBV5-1 to TRBJ2-1; TRBD2 aligns across 10 bases. The length of the CDR3 is 15 residues. The V and J ends lost 4 bases and 11 bases, in that order; junction bases with no gene match: 12. From germline, CDR1 is SGHRS and CDR2 YFSETQ.

In this sample, this clone turned up a few times. This chain connects TRBV4-2 to TRBJ1-2; 7 bases fit TRBD1. CDR3 length: 16 residues. CDR1 is LGHNA, CDR2 YNFKEQ, per germline. The V and J ends lost 0 bases and 4 bases, in that order; junction bases with no gene match: 8. The CDR3 nucleotides read TGTGCCAGCAGCCAAGATCAGGACAGGCCCCTCTATGGCTACACCTTC. Its translation is CASSQDQDRPLYGYTF.

The chain carries TRBV7-2 and TRBJ2-7, with 13 bases lining up with TRBD2. The ends lost 5 bases at V and 5 bases at J; junction bases unmatched: 12. Germline loops: CDR1 SGHTA, CDR2 FQGNSA. This CDR3 is built from 17 residues. The CDR3 here is CASSPGLAGDGGDEQYF. CDR3 nucleotides: TGTGCCAGCAGCCCAGGACTAGCGGGAGATGGAGGGGACGAGCAGTACTTC. The full variable domain, rest sourced from reference TRBV7-2 and TRBJ2-7, is GAGVSQSPSNKVTEKGKDVELRCDPISGHTALYWYRQSLGQGLEFLIYFQGNSAPDKSGLPSDRFSAERTGGSVSTLTIQRTQQEDSAVYLCASSPGLAGDGGDEQYFGPGTRLTVT.

A single count supports this clone. The V gene is TRBV10-1, the J gene TRBJ2-1; 9 nucleotides line up with TRBD1. Germline CDR1 WNHNN, CDR2 SYGVQD (reference sequence). CDR3 size: 16 residues. With 6 bases clipped from V and 8 bases from J, the junction kept 14 bases outside the gene matches. This chain's CDR3 is CASSPFKGQGAHEQFF. The CDR3 DNA is TGCGCCAGCAGCCCATTCAAGGGACAGGGAGCCCATGAGCAGTTCTTC.

The rearrangement uses TRBV9 and TRBJ1-1; the D is unclear. Germline V gene lookup returns CDR1 SGDLS and CDR2 YYNGEE. The CDR3 covers 15 residues. Trimming shortened V by 3 bases and J by 3 bases, and 15 bases separated the two germline ends. CDR3 protein: CASSEDGDADTEAFF. The CDR3 nucleotides are TGTGCCAGCAGCGAAGACGGCGATGCGGACACTGAAGCTTTCTTT.

This chain's CDR3 is CASSLSGVPSSYEQYF. DNA of the CDR3: TGCGCCAGCAGCTTGTCGGGGGTCCCTAGCTCCTACGAGCAGTACTTC. This chain links TRBV5-1 with TRBJ2-7; perhaps TRBD2 as D (6 bases). There are 16 residues in the CDR3. V shed 1 base and J shed 0 bases, with 14 bases lying between them. Looked up from germline, CDR1 is SGHRS and CDR2 is YFSETQ. The entire variable domain, with the rest obtained from reference TRBV5-1 and TRBJ2-7, is as follows: KAGVTQTPRYLIKTRGQQVTLSCSPISGHRSVSWYQQTPGQGLQFLFEYFSETQRNKGNFPGRFSGRQFSNSRSEMNVSTLELGDSALYLCASSLSGVPSSYEQYFGPGTRLTVT.

This chain joins TRBV5-1 and TRBJ1-6; 7 bases fit TRBD1. The CDR3 extends over 15 amino acids. Germline loops: CDR1 SGHRS, CDR2 YFSETQ. Unmatched junction bases numbered 9, after V lost 4 bases and J lost 8 bases. The DNA for the CDR3 is TGCGCCAGCAGCCGAGGGACAGCGTATGATTCACCCCTCCACTTT. Amino acids: CASSRGTAYDSPLHF. Using reference TRBV5-1 and TRBJ1-6 for the parts outside the CDR3, the full variable domain is KAGVTQTPRYLIKTRGQQVTLSCSPISGHRSVSWYQQTPGQGLQFLFEYFSETQRNKGNFPGRFSGRQFSNSRSEMNVSTLELGDSALYLCASSRGTAYDSPLHFGNGTRLTVT.

This clone has only a few counts. The rearrangement joins TRBV3-1 (or the pseudogene TRBV3-2) to TRBJ2-1; 8 bases agree with TRBD2. The V gene end was trimmed by 1 base and the J gene end by 0 bases; junction bases not matched to a gene: 2. From germline, CDR1 is LGHDT and CDR2 YNNKEL (reference sequence). The CDR3 spans 16 residues. CDR3 region: CASSQAGGSSYNEQFF. DNA of the CDR3: TGTGCCAGCAGCCAAGCGGGAGGGTCCTCCTACAATGAGCAGTTCTTC.

The V and J genes are TRBV12-5 and TRBJ2-1, with 11 bases identical to TRBD2. Germline CDR1 is LGHNT and CDR2 is FRNRAP. The CDR3 is 19 amino acids. The trim removed 7 bases at V and 0 bases at J, leaving 14 bases unmatched. CDR3 DNA sequence: TGTGCTAGTGTCGAGGAGGGACTAGCGGAACAAAGCTCCTACAATGAGCAGTTCTTC. Translation: CASVEEGLAEQSSYNEQFF.

The V call is TRBV7-9, the J call TRBJ1-6; D unresolved. This CDR3 has 15 amino acids. V gave up 1 base and J gave up 10 bases, with 14 bases separating them. Germline V gene data show CDR1 as SEHNR and CDR2 as FQNEAQ (reference sequence). This chain's CDR3 is CASSLGRHLNSPLHF. The CDR3 region has the DNA TGTGCCAGCAGCTTAGGGCGACATTTAAACTCACCCCTCCACTTT.

The chain joins TRBV5-4 to TRBJ2-3; 8 nucleotides match TRBD2. J was trimmed by 2 bases and V by 3 bases; bases with no gene match: 8. Germline V gene sequence: CDR1 SGHNT, CDR2 YYREEE (reference sequence). The CDR3 covers 16 residues. Here the CDR3 reads CASSSPLAAYTDTQYF. The CDR3 nucleotides are TGTGCCAGCAGCTCACCACTAGCGGCATACACAGATACGCAGTATTTT.

In its sample, this clone was seen once. The gene calls are TRBV6-5 and TRBJ1-2, with D hard to call. Trimming removed 7 bases at V and 2 bases at J, with 14 bases between. This CDR3 contains 14 residues. Per germline, CDR1 MNHEY and CDR2 SVGAGI. The CDR3 reads CASKVQQANYGYTF. The CDR3 DNA reads as TGTGCCAGCAAGGTACAGCAAGCAAACTATGGCTACACCTTC.

The gene calls are TRBV19 and TRBJ2-7; D may be TRBD1 (5 bases). The CDR3 has 14 amino acids. V lost 1 base to trimming and J lost 7 bases, with 14 bases between them. In germline, CDR1 is LNHDA, CDR2 SQIVND (reference sequence). The DNA for the CDR3 is TGTGCCAGTAGTATAGCAGGGTCTGCTGGGGAGCAGTACTTC. This encodes CASSIAGSAGEQYF.

This clone appeared a single time. The rearrangement uses TRBV25-1 and TRBJ2-7; D is possibly TRBD1 (5 bases). Germline CDR1 is MGHDK and CDR2 is SYGVNS. CDR3 length: 14 amino acids. The V gene lost 1 base and the J gene lost 6 bases, with 13 bases spanning the gap. This CDR3 is CASSESPGYSEQYF. CDR3 nucleotide sequence: TGTGCCAGCAGTGAATCGCCAGGGTACTCCGAGCAGTACTTC.

The genes are TRBV30 and TRBJ1-5; 7 bases are a match to TRBD1. Germline loops: CDR1 GTSNPN, CDR2 SVGIG (reference sequence). There are 13 residues in the CDR3. The V and J ends lost 5 bases and 2 bases, in that order; junction bases with no gene match: 3. As DNA, the CDR3 is TGTGCCTGGTCCGACAGGGGCAATCAGCCCCAGCATTTT. This encodes CAWSDRGNQPQHF.

This chain connects TRBV6-5 to TRBJ1-1; perhaps TRBD1 as D (5 bases). The V gene lost 4 bases and the J gene lost 4 bases, with 13 bases spanning the gap. CDR3 length: 14 amino acids. The germline gives CDR1 MNHEY, CDR2 SVGAGI. The CDR3 DNA sequence: TGTGCCAGCAGTTTCAGGGTACGAAGCACTGAAGCTTTCTTT. It encodes CASSFRVRSTEAFF.

The chain joins TRBV28 to TRBJ2-7; D is uncertain. V dropped 4 bases and J dropped 2 bases, with 3 bases sitting between them. The CDR3 runs to 11 residues. Germline CDR1 MDHEN, CDR2 SYDVKM. In nucleotides, the CDR3 is TGTGCCAGCAGTTCAACCTACGAGCAGTACTTC. It yields the protein CASSSTYEQYF.

The chain has TRBV11-3 and TRBJ2-1; 13 nucleotides line up with TRBD2. This CDR3 contains 15 residues. Germline V gene sequence: CDR1 SGHNT, CDR2 YENEEA. Trimming at V came to 4 bases and at J to 4 bases, leaving 1 base not matched to a gene. The CDR3 protein is CASSSGLAGYNEQFF. The CDR3 DNA sequence: TGTGCCAGCAGCTCGGGACTAGCGGGGTACAATGAGCAGTTCTTC.

The chain is built from TRBV4-3 and TRBJ2-3; 11 bases map to TRBD2. CDR1 is LGHNA and CDR2 is YSLEER in the germline V gene. The CDR3 is made up of 18 amino acids. Germline trimming cut 0 bases from V and 2 bases from J; bases unmatched to any gene: 7. CDR3 nucleotides: TGCGCCAGCAGCCAAGAGGCTCCTAGCGGGAGGCCCACAGATACGCAGTATTTT. Its protein is CASSQEAPSGRPTDTQYF.

The chain employs TRBV6-6 and TRBJ2-3; D unresolved. The V end was cut by 1 base, the J end by 6 bases, with 8 bases between. This CDR3 spans 13 amino acids. Germline-derived CDR1 and CDR2 are MNHNY and SVGAGI (reference sequence). The CDR3 loop reads CASSYFSSDTQYF. The DNA of the CDR3 is TGTGCCAGCAGTTACTTTAGCTCGGATACGCAGTATTTT.

This chain uses TRBV15 with TRBJ2-1, with 7 bases identical to TRBD1. V lost 0 bases, J lost 0 bases, and 8 bases stayed unmatched. The CDR3 spans 18 residues. CDR1 and CDR2 from the germline V gene are LNHNV and YYDKDF (reference sequence). Written as DNA, the CDR3 is TGTGCCACCAGCAGAGATCAAGGGGACAGCAGCTCCTACAATGAGCAGTTCTTC. Translating gives CATSRDQGDSSSYNEQFF.

This chain uses TRBV7-6 with TRBJ2-1; TRBD2 matches 14 bases. CDR1 SGHVS and CDR2 FNYEAQ come from the germline V gene. This CDR3 has 15 amino acids. The V and J ends lost 5 bases and 7 bases, in that order; junction bases with no gene match: 4. The CDR3 loop reads CASSPGLAGVNEQFF. Here the CDR3 DNA reads TGTGCCAGCAGCCCGGGACTAGCGGGAGTAAATGAGCAGTTCTTC.

J is TRBJ1-3 and V is TRBV11-2, with 8 bases lining up with TRBD1. Trimming removed 5 bases from V and 0 bases from J; junction bases left unmatched: 6. Germline V gene data show CDR1 as SGHAT and CDR2 as FQNNGV. This CDR3 has 16 amino acids. For the CDR3, the DNA is TGTGCCAGCAGCCAGGACAGGGCCACCTCTGGAAACACCATATATTTT. This translates into CASSQDRATSGNTIYF.